The sequence of this T cell receptor (beta chain) was determined in a study of identical twins. Germline CDR1 reads SNHLY; CDR2 reads FYNNEI. The CDR3 consists of 16 residues. V was clipped by 4 bases and J by 3 bases; unmatched bases: 5. TCRdb reprocessed the 5' RACE reads with MiXCR, giving one entry per CDR3 protein. In the table there are fewer than 650,000 distinct CDR3 sequences, roughly 7.1% of which are singletons. The sample was also linked to a second study, of yellow fever vaccine responses in identical twins.

Sequencing input: PBMCs. The TCR originated in a woman aged 18-35 years in good health. The chain joins TRBV2 to TRBJ2-1; 11 bases fit TRBD2. The DNA of the CDR3 is TGTGCCAGCAGTGCCCGGGGACTAGCGGTCTACAATGAGCAGTTCTTC. Translation gives CASSARGLAVYNEQFF.